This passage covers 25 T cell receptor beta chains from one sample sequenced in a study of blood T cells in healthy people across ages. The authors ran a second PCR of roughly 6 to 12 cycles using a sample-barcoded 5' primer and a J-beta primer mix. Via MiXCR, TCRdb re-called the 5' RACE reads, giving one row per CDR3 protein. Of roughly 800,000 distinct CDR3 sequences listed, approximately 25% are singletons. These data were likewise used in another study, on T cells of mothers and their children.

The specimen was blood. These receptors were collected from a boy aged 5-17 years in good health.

CDR3 residues: CASSAGTAEAFF. CDR3 nucleotides: TGTGCCAGCAGCGCCGGGACGGCTGAAGCTTTCTTT. The V gene is TRBV7-3, the J gene TRBJ1-1; D perhaps matches TRBD1 (5 bases). V lost 5 bases to trimming and J lost 6 bases, with 10 bases between them. In germline, CDR1 is SGHTA, CDR2 FQGTGA. The CDR3 runs to 12 residues.

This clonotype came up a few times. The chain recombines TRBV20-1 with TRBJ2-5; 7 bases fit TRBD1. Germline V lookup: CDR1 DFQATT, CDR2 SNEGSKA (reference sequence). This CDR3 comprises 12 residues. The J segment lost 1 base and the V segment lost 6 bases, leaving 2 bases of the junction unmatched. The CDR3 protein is CSADRAQETQYF. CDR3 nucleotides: TGCAGTGCAGACAGGGCCCAAGAGACCCAGTACTTC.

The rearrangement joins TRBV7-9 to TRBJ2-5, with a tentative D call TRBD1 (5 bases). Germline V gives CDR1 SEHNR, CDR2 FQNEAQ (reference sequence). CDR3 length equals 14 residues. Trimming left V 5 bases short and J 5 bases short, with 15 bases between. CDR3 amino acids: CASSPQAHPETQYF. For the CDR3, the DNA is TGTGCCAGCAGCCCACAGGCCCACCCGGAGACCCAGTACTTC.

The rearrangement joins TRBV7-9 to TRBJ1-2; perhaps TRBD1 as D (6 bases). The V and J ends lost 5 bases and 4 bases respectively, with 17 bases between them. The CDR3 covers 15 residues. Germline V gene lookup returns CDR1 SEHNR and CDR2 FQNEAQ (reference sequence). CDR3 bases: TGTGCCAGCAGCCCGGACAGCCTGAACCTCTATGGCTACACCTTC. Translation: CASSPDSLNLYGYTF. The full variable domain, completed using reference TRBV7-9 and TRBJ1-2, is DTGVSQNPRHKITKRGQNVTFRCDPISEHNRLYWYRQTLGQGPEFLTYFQNEAQLEKSRLLSDRFSAERPKGSFSTLEIQRTEQGDSAMYLCASSPDSLNLYGYTFGSGTRLTVV.

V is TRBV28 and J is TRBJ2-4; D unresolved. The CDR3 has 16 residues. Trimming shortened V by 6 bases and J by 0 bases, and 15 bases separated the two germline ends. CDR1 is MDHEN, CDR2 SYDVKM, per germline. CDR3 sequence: CASSPPGWGAKNIQYF. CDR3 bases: TGTGCCAGCAGCCCACCCGGTTGGGGAGCCAAAAACATTCAGTACTTC.

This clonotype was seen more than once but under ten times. The CDR3 spells CSAREDRGGIGKNIQYF. The DNA for the CDR3 is TGCAGTGCTAGGGAGGACAGGGGGGGAATTGGCAAAAACATTCAGTACTTC. This chain connects TRBV20-1 to TRBJ2-4; 10 nucleotides match TRBD1. Germline values: CDR1 DFQATT, CDR2 SNEGSKA (reference sequence). CDR3 length: 17 amino acids. J was trimmed by 3 bases and V by 3 bases; bases with no gene match: 11.

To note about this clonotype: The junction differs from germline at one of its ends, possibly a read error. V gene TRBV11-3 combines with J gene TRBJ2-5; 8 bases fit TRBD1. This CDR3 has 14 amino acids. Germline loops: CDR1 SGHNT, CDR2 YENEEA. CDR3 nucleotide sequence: TGTGCCGGCAGCCCCAGGACAGGGTCAGAGACCCAGTACTTC. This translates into CAGSPRTGSETQYF.

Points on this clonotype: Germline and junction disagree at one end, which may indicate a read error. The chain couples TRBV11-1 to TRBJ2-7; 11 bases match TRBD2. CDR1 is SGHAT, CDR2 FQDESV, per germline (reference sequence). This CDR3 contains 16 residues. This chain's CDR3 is CASSWATSGNSCEQYF. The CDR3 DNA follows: TGTGCCAGCAGCTGGGCGACTAGCGGGAACTCCTGCGAGCAGTACTTC.

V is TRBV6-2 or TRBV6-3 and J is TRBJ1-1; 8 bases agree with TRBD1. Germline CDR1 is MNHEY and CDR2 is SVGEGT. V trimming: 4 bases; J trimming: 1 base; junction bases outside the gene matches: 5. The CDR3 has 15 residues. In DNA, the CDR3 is TGTGCCAGCAGTTGGGACAGGTCAACGAACACTGAAGCTTTCTTT. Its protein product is CASSWDRSTNTEAFF.

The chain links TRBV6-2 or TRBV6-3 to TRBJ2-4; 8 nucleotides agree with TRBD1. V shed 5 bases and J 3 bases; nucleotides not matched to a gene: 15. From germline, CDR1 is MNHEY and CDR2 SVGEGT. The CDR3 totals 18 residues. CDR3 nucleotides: TGTGCCAGCAGTCGACAGGGGACCCTCTCGGTGGGCAAAAACATTCAGTACTTC. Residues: CASSRQGTLSVGKNIQYF.

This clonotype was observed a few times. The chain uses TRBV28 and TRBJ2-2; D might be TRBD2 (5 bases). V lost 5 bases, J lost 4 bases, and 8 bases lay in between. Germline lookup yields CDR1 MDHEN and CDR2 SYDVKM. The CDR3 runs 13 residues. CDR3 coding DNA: TGTGCCAGCAGTGGAGGTAGCACCGGGGAGCTGTTTTTT. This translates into CASSGGSTGELFF.

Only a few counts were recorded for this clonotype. The CDR3 coding sequence is TGCGCCAGCAGTGGAGGAGACACACGGGTAGCAGATACGCAGTATTTT. Encoded protein: CASSGGDTRVADTQYF. The chain recombines TRBV10-1 with TRBJ2-3; unclear D gene. Per germline, CDR1 WNHNN and CDR2 SYGVQD (reference sequence). CDR3 length: 16 amino acids. V was shortened by 4 bases and J by 4 bases, with 18 bases between the two germline ends.

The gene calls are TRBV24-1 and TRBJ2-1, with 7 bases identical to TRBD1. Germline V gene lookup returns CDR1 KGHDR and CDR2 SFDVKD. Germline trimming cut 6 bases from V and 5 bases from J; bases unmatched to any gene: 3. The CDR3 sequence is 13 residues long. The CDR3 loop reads CATSYRGNNEQFF. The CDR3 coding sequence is TGTGCCACCAGTTACAGGGGAAACAATGAGCAGTTCTTC.

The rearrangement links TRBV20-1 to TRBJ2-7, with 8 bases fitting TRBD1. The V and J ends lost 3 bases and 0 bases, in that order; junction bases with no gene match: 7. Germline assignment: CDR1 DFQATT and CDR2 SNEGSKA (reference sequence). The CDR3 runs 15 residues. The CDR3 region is CSASNRDRNSYEQYF. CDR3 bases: TGCAGTGCTAGCAACCGGGACAGGAACTCCTACGAGCAGTACTTC.

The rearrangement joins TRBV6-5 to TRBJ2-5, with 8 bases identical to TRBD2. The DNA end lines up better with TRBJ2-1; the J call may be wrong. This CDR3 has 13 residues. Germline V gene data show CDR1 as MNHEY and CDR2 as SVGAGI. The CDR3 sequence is CASSQREWNEQFF. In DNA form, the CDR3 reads TGTGCCAGCAGCCAGCGGGAGTGGAATGAGCAGTTCTTC.

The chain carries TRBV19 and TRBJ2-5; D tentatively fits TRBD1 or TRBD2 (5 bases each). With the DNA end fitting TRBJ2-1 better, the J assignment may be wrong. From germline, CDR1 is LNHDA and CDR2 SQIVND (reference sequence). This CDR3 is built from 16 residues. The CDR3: CASSIRVRSGYNEQFF. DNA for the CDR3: TGTGCCAGTAGTATCAGGGTGAGGTCGGGATACAATGAGCAGTTCTTC.

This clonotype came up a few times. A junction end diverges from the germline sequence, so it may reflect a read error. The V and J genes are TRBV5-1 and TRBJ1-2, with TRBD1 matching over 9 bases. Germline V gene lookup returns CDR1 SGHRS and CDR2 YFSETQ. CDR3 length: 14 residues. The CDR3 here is CASTLAGTGYGYTF. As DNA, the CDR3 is TGCGCCAGCACCTTGGCCGGGACAGGGTATGGCTACACCTTC.

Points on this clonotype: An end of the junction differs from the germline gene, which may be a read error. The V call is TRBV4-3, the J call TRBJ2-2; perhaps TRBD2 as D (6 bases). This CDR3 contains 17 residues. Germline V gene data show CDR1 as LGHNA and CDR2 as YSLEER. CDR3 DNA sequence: TGCACCAGCAGCCCGACGGGTTCTCAGCGGGACACCGGGGAGCTGTTTTTT. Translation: CTSSPTGSQRDTGELFF.

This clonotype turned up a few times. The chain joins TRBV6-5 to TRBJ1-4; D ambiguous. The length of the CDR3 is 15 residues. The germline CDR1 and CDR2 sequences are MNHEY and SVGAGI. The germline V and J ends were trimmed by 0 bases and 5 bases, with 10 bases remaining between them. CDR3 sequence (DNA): TGTGCCAGCAGTTACTCGGGGTTCTCAAATGAAAAACTGTTTTTT. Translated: CASSYSGFSNEKLFF.

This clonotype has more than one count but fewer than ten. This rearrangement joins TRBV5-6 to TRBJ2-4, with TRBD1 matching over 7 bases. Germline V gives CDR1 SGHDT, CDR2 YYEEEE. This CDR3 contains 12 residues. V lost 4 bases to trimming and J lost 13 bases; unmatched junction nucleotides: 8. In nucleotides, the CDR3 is TGTGCCAGCAGCCGAGGCCTACAGGGGCAGTACTTC. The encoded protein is CASSRGLQGQYF.

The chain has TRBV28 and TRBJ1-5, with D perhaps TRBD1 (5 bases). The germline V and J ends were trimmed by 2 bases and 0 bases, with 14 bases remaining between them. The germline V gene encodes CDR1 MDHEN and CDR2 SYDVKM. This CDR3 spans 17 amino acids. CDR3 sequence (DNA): TGTGCCAGCAGTTTAAGGCAGGGAGGGTATAGCAATCAGCCCCAGCATTTT. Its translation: CASSLRQGGYSNQPQHF.

Written as DNA, the CDR3 is TGCGCCAGCAGCACACTACTAGCGACCCAAGAGACCCAGTACTTC. Amino acid sequence: CASSTLLATQETQYF. The chain is built from TRBV5-1 and TRBJ2-5, with TRBD2 matching 7 bases. The V segment lost 4 bases and the J segment 1 base; nucleotides outside the gene matches: 7. Germline-derived CDR1 and CDR2 are SGHRS and YFSETQ. The CDR3 is 15 residues long.

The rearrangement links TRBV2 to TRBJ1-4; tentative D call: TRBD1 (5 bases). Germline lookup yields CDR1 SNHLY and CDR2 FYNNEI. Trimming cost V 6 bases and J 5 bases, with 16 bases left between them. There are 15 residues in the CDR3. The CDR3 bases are TGTGCCAGCAGCGATCCGGGACGGGGGAATGAAAAACTGTTTTTT. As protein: CASSDPGRGNEKLFF.

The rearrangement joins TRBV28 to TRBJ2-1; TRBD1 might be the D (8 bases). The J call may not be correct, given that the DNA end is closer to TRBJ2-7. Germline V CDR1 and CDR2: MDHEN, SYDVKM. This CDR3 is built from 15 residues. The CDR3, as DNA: TGTGCCAGCATATCGAGACAGGGGACTAACTACGAGCAGTACTTC. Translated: CASISRQGTNYEQYF.

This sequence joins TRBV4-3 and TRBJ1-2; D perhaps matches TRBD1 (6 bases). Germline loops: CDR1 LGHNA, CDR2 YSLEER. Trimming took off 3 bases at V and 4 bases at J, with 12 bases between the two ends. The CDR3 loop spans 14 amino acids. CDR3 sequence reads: CASSQTSGVYGYTF. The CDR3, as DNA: TGCGCCAGCAGCCAGACCTCAGGGGTCTATGGCTACACCTTC.